The 27 T cell receptor beta chains below were found in one sample sequenced in a study of control samples from healthy donors and cancer patients. Data came from immunoSEQ multiplex PCR; TCRdb stores just in-frame clones and leaves some out. The sample records fewer than 150,000 clones, 91% being singletons. Sequences were obtained from blood. These receptors were taken from a woman aged 18-29 years in good health.

The CDR3 DNA reads as TGTGCCAGCAGTTACGGGACAGGAGCCACCGGGGAGCTGTTTTTT. It is translated as CASSYGTGATGELFF. The chain links TRBV6-5 to TRBJ2-2, with 8 nucleotides matching TRBD1. The length of the CDR3 is 15 residues. With V trimmed by 2 bases and J by 4 bases, 3 bases remained unmatched. The germline V gene has CDR1 MNHEY and CDR2 SVGAGI.

The chain couples TRBV5-8 to TRBJ2-7, with no clear D. There are 16 residues in the CDR3. Germline V gene data show CDR1 as SGHTS and CDR2 as YDEGEE. Trimming left V 5 bases short and J 4 bases short, with 22 bases between. The CDR3 here is CASSRFITKPKYEQYF. CDR3 nucleotides: TGTGCCAGCAGTCGATTCATTACGAAACCCAAATACGAGCAGTACTTC.

This rearrangement joins TRBV14 to TRBJ2-3; 12 nucleotides align to TRBD2. V shed 6 bases and J 6 bases; nucleotides not matched to a gene: 4. The CDR3 loop spans 14 amino acids. The germline V gene has CDR1 SGHDN and CDR2 FVKESK. The CDR3, as DNA: TGTGCCAGCAGGCCACTAGCGGGGGGCGATACGCAGTATTTT. Translating it yields CASRPLAGGDTQYF. Together with reference TRBV14 and TRBJ2-3, the CDR3 gives the full variable domain: EAGVTQFPSHSVIEKGQTVTLRCDPISGHDNLYWYRRVMGKEIKFLLHFVKESKQDESGMPNNRFLAERTGGTYSTLKVQPAELEDSGVYFCASRPLAGGDTQYFGPGTRLTVL.

The V gene is TRBV6-2 or TRBV6-3, the J gene TRBJ2-3; D might be TRBD1 or TRBD2, each matching 5 bases. The CDR3 runs 13 residues. V lost 5 bases and J 1 base, leaving 7 bases between the germline ends. CDR1 and CDR2 (germline): MNHEY, SVGEGT. As DNA, the CDR3 is TGTGCCAGCAGTCAGGGACGCACAGATACGCAGTATTTT. Translated, it gives CASSQGRTDTQYF.

The genes are TRBV19 and TRBJ2-1; D is uncertain. Trimming stripped 3 bases from V and 0 bases from J, with 9 bases between. The germline CDR1 and CDR2 sequences are LNHDA and SQIVND (reference sequence). This CDR3 spans 15 amino acids. The CDR3, as DNA: TGTGCCAGTAGTATTACCCAAAACTCCTACAATGAGCAGTTCTTC. It translates to CASSITQNSYNEQFF.

The chain recombines TRBV5-1 with TRBJ2-2, with a tentative D call TRBD1 (6 bases). V dropped 0 bases and J dropped 1 base, with 7 bases sitting between them. CDR3 size: 15 residues. CDR1 SGHRS and CDR2 YFSETQ come from the germline V gene. The CDR3 bases are TGCGCCAGCAGCTTGGCAGGGGAGAACACCGGGGAGCTGTTTTTT. This gives the protein CASSLAGENTGELFF. Filled out from reference TRBV5-1 and TRBJ2-2, the complete variable domain reads KAGVTQTPRYLIKTRGQQVTLSCSPISGHRSVSWYQQTPGQGLQFLFEYFSETQRNKGNFPGRFSGRQFSNSRSEMNVSTLELGDSALYLCASSLAGENTGELFFGEGSRLTVL.

V is TRBV7-2 and J is TRBJ2-4; D remains ambiguous. CDR3 length: 16 amino acids. CDR1 SGHTA and CDR2 FQGNSA come from the germline V gene. V lost 5 bases and J lost 1, with 15 bases in between. The DNA of the CDR3 is TGTGCCAGCAGCATCTCATCGGTCGGTGCCAAAAACATTCAGTACTTC. This codes for CASSISSVGAKNIQYF.

This clone was counted a single time. The genes are TRBV28 and TRBJ2-2; TRBD1 agrees at 7 bases. J gave up 1 base and V 4 bases, and 3 bases lay outside the gene matches. The germline V gene has CDR1 MDHEN and CDR2 SYDVKM. This CDR3 is 15 amino acids long. CDR3 in amino acids: CASSSGTVNTGELFF. Here the CDR3 DNA reads TGTGCCAGCAGTTCGGGGACAGTGAACACCGGGGAGCTGTTTTTT.

V usage is TRBV27 and J usage is TRBJ2-3; D is tentatively TRBD1 or TRBD2 (6 bases each). Trimming cost V 4 bases and J 11 bases, with 13 bases left between them. The CDR3 is 12 amino acids. CDR1 MNHEY and CDR2 SMNVEV come from the germline V gene (reference sequence). CDR3 region: CASSYLGGRQYF. CDR3 nucleotide sequence: TGTGCCAGCAGTTATTTAGGGGGGCGGCAGTATTTT.

In this sample, this clone turned up a few times. The J gene is TRBJ2-1, the V gene TRBV10-1; perhaps TRBD1 as D (6 bases). V lost 2 bases and J lost 5, with 13 bases in between. Per the germline V gene, CDR1 is WNHNN and CDR2 is SYGVQD (reference sequence). The CDR3 covers 15 residues. The CDR3 coding sequence is TGCGCCAGCAGTGAGCCGGACAGCAGGAACAATGAGCAGTTCTTC. It is translated as CASSEPDSRNNEQFF.

This clone was observed once. The chain employs TRBV24-1 and TRBJ2-3; 9 bases are shared with TRBD2. The CDR3 covers 17 residues. Germline V gene lookup returns CDR1 KGHDR and CDR2 SFDVKD. The ends lost 2 bases at V and 0 bases at J; junction bases unmatched: 5. DNA for the CDR3: TGTGCCACCAGTGATTCTAGCGGGATCAGGAGCACAGATACGCAGTATTTT. This codes for CATSDSSGIRSTDTQYF.

The chain carries TRBV27 and TRBJ2-6, with 8 bases that match TRBD1. The V gene's germline CDR1 is MNHEY and CDR2 SMNVEV (reference sequence). Trimming at V came to 4 bases and at J to 2 bases, leaving 7 bases not matched to a gene. The CDR3 is 17 amino acids. CDR3 coding DNA: TGTGCCAGCAGTTCACCAGGGGGACAGGCTGGGGCCAACGTCCTGACTTTC. Translated: CASSSPGGQAGANVLTF.

The rearrangement links TRBV29-1 to TRBJ2-1; D gene uncertain. The V end lost 6 bases, the J end lost 0 bases, and 12 bases lay between the germline ends. Per the germline V gene, CDR1 is SQVTM and CDR2 is ANQGSEA. CDR3 size: 14 residues. CDR3 DNA sequence: TGCAGCGTCGTCTTAGTTAGCTCCTACAATGAGCAGTTCTTC. Translated, it gives CSVVLVSSYNEQFF.

This clone was seen more than once but under ten times. V gene TRBV29-1 combines with J gene TRBJ1-1; D is uncertain. Looked up from germline, CDR1 is SQVTM and CDR2 is ANQGSEA. Deletions cut 6 bases from V and 6 bases from J, with 17 bases between. This CDR3 contains 13 residues. The CDR3 is CSVTPGVSSEAFF. CDR3 DNA sequence: TGCAGCGTAACCCCCGGGGTAAGCTCTGAAGCTTTCTTT.

For the CDR3, the DNA is TGTGCCAGCAGTGAATTAGGGAGGGAGACCCAGTACTTC. This encodes CASSELGRETQYF. The chain links TRBV25-1 to TRBJ2-5; the D gene is possibly TRBD2 (6 bases). The V and J ends lost 1 base and 5 bases respectively, with 8 bases between them. Germline V lookup: CDR1 MGHDK, CDR2 SYGVNS. The CDR3 has 13 amino acids.

This sequence joins TRBV30 and TRBJ2-7; tentatively, D is TRBD2 (5 bases). The germline V and J ends were trimmed by 4 bases and 0 bases, with 10 bases remaining between them. The germline V gene encodes CDR1 GTSNPN and CDR2 SVGIG (reference sequence). The CDR3 spans 13 residues. The CDR3 reads CAWNPGNSYEQYF. The CDR3 nucleotides are TGTGCCTGGAACCCCGGGAACTCCTACGAGCAGTACTTC.

The V and J genes are TRBV3-1 (or the pseudogene TRBV3-2) and TRBJ2-3; maybe TRBD1 (5 bases). From germline, CDR1 is LGHDT and CDR2 YNNKEL (reference sequence). V was pared by 3 bases and J by 11 bases, with 12 bases between. The CDR3 has 12 residues. The CDR3 protein is CASSHVQGLQYF. CDR3 coding DNA: TGTGCCAGCAGCCACGTCCAGGGATTGCAGTATTTT.

J is TRBJ2-5 and V is TRBV7-2, with 8 bases aligning to TRBD1. Germline V lookup: CDR1 SGHTA, CDR2 FQGNSA. V was pared by 5 bases and J by 1 base, with 6 bases of the junction left unmatched. The length of the CDR3 is 15 residues. This CDR3 reads CASSLLGQVQETQYF. The DNA of the CDR3 is TGTGCCAGCAGCCTATTGGGACAGGTCCAAGAGACCCAGTACTTC.

This clone was observed a handful of times. The chain's CDR3 is CASSYSFSSGQGLGMAFF. As DNA, the CDR3 is TGTGCCAGCAGTTACTCATTTTCTTCGGGACAGGGATTGGGGATGGCTTTCTTT. The J gene is TRBJ1-1, the V gene TRBV6-2 or TRBV6-3, with TRBD1 matching over 9 bases. Germline V gene lookup returns CDR1 MNHEY and CDR2 SVGEGT. V gave up 0 bases and J gave up 11 bases; unmatched junction bases: 19. The CDR3 spans 18 residues.

V gene TRBV28 combines with J gene TRBJ1-2; 8 nucleotides line up with TRBD1. V shed 8 bases, J shed 8 bases, and the junction held 19 bases outside the gene matches. The CDR3 covers 16 residues. Germline CDR1 is MDHEN and CDR2 is SYDVKM. The CDR3: CASVEGGGTGIFGYTF. CDR3 bases: TGTGCCAGCGTCGAGGGTGGAGGGACAGGCATATTCGGCTACACCTTC.

The chain uses TRBV11-3 and TRBJ2-3; 8 nucleotides line up with TRBD2. The CDR3 has 16 residues. The ends lost 5 bases at V and 2 bases at J; junction bases unmatched: 9. Looked up from germline, CDR1 is SGHNT and CDR2 is YENEEA. The CDR3 region has the DNA TGTGCCAGCAGCCCGACGGGGGGGCCGAACACAGATACGCAGTATTTT. This translates into CASSPTGGPNTDTQYF.

CDR3 sequence (DNA): TGTGCCAGCAGTTTGATTCCAGGGGGCGCCTACTATGGCTACACCTTC. This sequence encodes CASSLIPGGAYYGYTF. The chain is built from TRBV28 and TRBJ1-2, with 8 positions matching TRBD1. Trimming removed 3 bases from V and 3 bases from J; junction bases left unmatched: 9. The CDR3 contains 16 residues. CDR1 MDHEN and CDR2 SYDVKM come from the germline V gene.

The rearrangement uses TRBV19 and TRBJ2-6, with TRBD2 identical over 8 bases. The junction had 2 bases not matched to a gene; V was cut back by 3 bases and J by 1 base. Germline CDR1 is LNHDA and CDR2 is SQIVND (reference sequence). The length of the CDR3 is 16 residues. The CDR3 DNA follows: TGTGCCAGTAGTATTCGGGGGGGATCTGGGGCCAACGTCCTGACTTTC. Protein sequence: CASSIRGGSGANVLTF. Based on the CDR3 plus reference TRBV19 and TRBJ2-6, the full variable domain is DGGITQSPKYLFRKEGQNVTLSCEQNLNHDAMYWYRQDPGQGLRLIYYSQIVNDFQKGDIAEGYSVSREKKESFPLTVTSAQKNPTAFYLCASSIRGGSGANVLTFGAGSRLTVL.

This clone was seen a handful of times. This CDR3 reads CSARAGNTIYF. The CDR3 DNA is TGCAGTGCTAGGGCTGGAAACACCATATATTTT. The V call is TRBV20-1, the J call TRBJ1-3, with D unresolved. V dropped 3 bases and J dropped 2 bases, with 2 bases sitting between them. Germline lookup yields CDR1 DFQATT and CDR2 SNEGSKA (reference sequence). The CDR3 contains 11 residues.

The V gene is TRBV18, the J gene TRBJ1-2; 8 bases are shared with TRBD1. Unmatched junction bases numbered 3, after V lost 3 bases and J lost 6 bases. Germline lookup yields CDR1 KGHSH and CDR2 LQKENI. CDR3 length: 13 residues. The CDR3 bases are TGTGCCAGCTCACCGGGACAGGTTGATGGCTACACCTTC. Its protein is CASSPGQVDGYTF.

The chain employs TRBV28 and TRBJ2-2; a weak D match, TRBD1 (5 bases). V shed 5 bases and J shed 1 base, with 14 bases lying between them. The germline gives CDR1 MDHEN, CDR2 SYDVKM. The CDR3 covers 16 residues. The CDR3 DNA follows: TGTGCCAGCAGTCCCGACAGACAAGGGAACACCGGGGAGCTGTTTTTT. Translating it yields CASSPDRQGNTGELFF.

CDR3 DNA sequence: TGTGCCAGCAGTTTTTCCGTGGCGGGCGCCTATGGCTACACCTTC. Protein product: CASSFSVAGAYGYTF. The chain joins TRBV27 to TRBJ1-2, with D unresolved. CDR1 MNHEY and CDR2 SMNVEV come from the germline V gene (reference sequence). Trimming took 3 bases from V and 4 from J, leaving 15 bases between them. CDR3 length: 15 residues.